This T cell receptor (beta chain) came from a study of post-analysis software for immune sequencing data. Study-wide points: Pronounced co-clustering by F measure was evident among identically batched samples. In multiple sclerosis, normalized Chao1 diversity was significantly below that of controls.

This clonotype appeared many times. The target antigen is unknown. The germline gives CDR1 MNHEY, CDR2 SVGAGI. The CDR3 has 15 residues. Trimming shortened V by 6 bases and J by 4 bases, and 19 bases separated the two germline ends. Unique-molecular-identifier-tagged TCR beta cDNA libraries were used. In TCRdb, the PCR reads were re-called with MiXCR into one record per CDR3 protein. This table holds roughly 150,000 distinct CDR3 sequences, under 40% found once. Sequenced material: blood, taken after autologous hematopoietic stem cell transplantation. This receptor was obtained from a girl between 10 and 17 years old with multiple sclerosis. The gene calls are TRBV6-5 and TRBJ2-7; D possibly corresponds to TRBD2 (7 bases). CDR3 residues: CASSSRGATPYEQYF. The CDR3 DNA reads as TGTGCCAGCAGCTCCCGGGGGGCTACACCGTACGAGCAGTACTTC.